The T cell receptor (beta chain) under discussion was sequenced for a study of blood T cell repertoires in COVID-19. The overall study: Spain, Italy and the United States supplied samples that represented acute and convalescent COVID-19. Sources were T cells, B-cell-depleted T cells, or PBMCs; the material itself was cDNA or gDNA.

Authors' methods: Reference gene primer amplification in the assay estimated nucleated cell counts. Method: immunoSEQ multiplex PCR; TCRdb's copy keeps in-frame clones and lacks some. V and J calls plus clone size are reproduced from that table; the DNA served to infer D and trimming. Of fewer than 15,000 clones listed, over 70% are singletons. V was pared by 1 base and J by 8 bases, with 12 bases between. CDR1 and CDR2 (germline): LGHNT, FRNRAP. The CDR3 contains 14 residues. The V call is TRBV12-5, the J call TRBJ2-1; D might be TRBD2 (6 bases). The sequence derives from a human donor in a cohort sampled during active COVID-19. Sequencing was done on a sample of peripheral blood. CDR3: CASGLGRVGDEQFF. The CDR3 DNA follows: TGTGCTAGTGGTTTGGGGAGGGTGGGCGATGAGCAGTTCTTC.